This TCR beta chain was identified during a study of T cells in Graves' hyperthyroidism and ophthalmopathy. Findings and limits, study-wide: A median 6.5 months before onset, the model predicted ophthalmopathy. Stable hyperthyroidism was separated from ophthalmopathy by a model based on 13 V-J features.

This clonotype was counted ten times or more. Its target is not known. Using RNA transcripts as the source, TCR beta CDR3 regions were amplified. The TCR CDR3 was amplified in a first-round RT-PCR using the HTBI primer set. TCRdb fed the multiplex PCR reads into MiXCR, producing one record per CDR3 protein. This table holds roughly 500,000 distinct CDR3 sequences, over 35% found once. CDR1 is LNHDA and CDR2 is SQIVND in the germline V gene (reference sequence). V was pared by 1 base and J by 6 bases, with 7 bases between. This CDR3 contains 13 residues. Sample: peripheral blood or thyroid tissue (not recorded which). This sequence was found in an adult woman with Graves' disease, either hyperthyroidism or ophthalmopathy (not recorded which). The rearrangement joins TRBV19 to TRBJ1-5, with D uncertain. The CDR3 coding sequence is TGTGCCAGTAGTATAGCGTGGGGTCAGCCCCAGCATTTT. Encoded protein: CASSIAWGQPQHF.